The clone carrying this T cell receptor (beta chain) was detected a few times. The antigen is unknown. CDR1 is SEHNR and CDR2 is FQNEAQ in the germline V gene (reference sequence). The V end was cut by 3 bases, the J end by 7 bases, with 15 bases between. This CDR3 region has 15 residues. The sample originates from a study of T cells after yellow fever vaccination. Study findings and constraints: Highly abundant clonotypes carried over from the bulk population could end up in FACS-sorted repertoires as contaminants.

TCRdb reanalysed the 5' RACE reads using MiXCR and keeps one entry per CDR3 protein. The sample has some 350,000 distinct CDR3 sequences, approximately 3.9% seen once. The specimen comprised PBMCs, sampled 5 days after the yellow fever booster vaccination. The rearrangement uses TRBV7-9 and TRBJ1-4; a possible D gene is TRBD1 (5 bases). The source is a man aged 18 to 35 who received the YFV17D yellow fever vaccine. This CDR3 reads CASSFGAGTSEKLFF. CDR3 in DNA: TGTGCCAGCAGCTTTGGAGCAGGGACGAGTGAAAAACTGTTTTTT.